This TCR beta chain was identified during a study of post-analysis software for immune sequencing data (dated by TCRdb to between 2015 and 2017). For the study in its entirety: Recorded disease courses included relapsing-remitting, secondary progressive and progressive-relapsing multiple sclerosis, with some patients lacking subtype annotation. A subset of samples was prepared in parallel using single-end sample barcoding, then pooled and co-amplified after Illumina adapter ligation. The patient repertoires were compared against fewer than twelve previously published healthy control repertoires obtained from donors aged about 6 to 28 years.

To prepare the library, PCR was applied. TCRdb shows the sequencer as Illumina HiSeq 2500. To reduce PCR and sequencing biases, unique molecular identifiers were built into the TCR beta cDNA libraries. Approximately 500,000 cDNA molecules were obtained for every 1 to 10 million input T cells, so each molecule roughly corresponded to one T cell. The patient libraries were prepared and sequenced using the same protocol as the earlier healthy control dataset. Samples belonging to the same batch were prepared together, multiplexed and sequenced on a shared HiSeq lane. Processing in the source paper ran as follows. MIGEC handled the raw barcoded reads, throwing out single-read molecular identifier groups before consensus assembly and CDR3 extraction. Clonotype tables were post-analysed with VDJtools, normalizing diversity by down-sampling all datasets to the smallest sample size. To correct batch-related cross-sample contamination, repertoire overlap clustering matched CDR3 amino acid sequences but not nucleotide sequences. TCRdb reprocessing: public reads trimmed at Q25 with fastp, clones called with MiXCR, in-frame beta chains kept. Entries are consolidated by CDR3 protein sequence, retaining the most common genes and DNA. TCRdb, not the original authors, processed these V and J calls. Across this sample there are 600,000 to 750,000 distinct CDR3 sequences, with approximately 59% seen only once. Over 9% of the sample goes to the ten largest clones.

TCR beta repertoires were profiled from peripheral blood of roughly twelve young patients with multiple sclerosis to demonstrate the VDJtools post-analysis software. The multiple sclerosis patients were children and adolescents ranging in age from roughly 6 to 15 years. In regard to this clonotype: Its antigen remains undetermined. Base qualities are not recorded, but no much larger clone differs from it by a single base.

General conclusions and limits of the study: The multiple sclerosis patient group was slightly younger than the control group. Compared with controls, multiple sclerosis patients had significantly lower normalized Chao1 diversity, a finding suggesting substantial peripheral T-cell clonal expansion. When samples were clustered directly using the F measure, samples prepared in the same batch co-clustered strongly, which prompted a batch-effect correction.

Sequencing was performed on blood. This receptor was obtained from a girl between 2 and 10 years old with multiple sclerosis.

The DNA sequence is given as TGCAGCGTTGAATATCCAGCTAACTATGGCTACACCTTC. Its translation is CSVEYPANYGYTF. Here the chain combines TRBV29-1 and TRBJ1-2; there is no confident call for the D gene. Spanning cysteine to phenylalanine, the CDR3 consists of 13 amino acids. The DNA shown is the 39-base CDR3, in frame from base 1. V sheds 2 bases and J sheds 0 bases, leaving 7 bases between their ends. The germline V gene provides CDR1 SQVTM and CDR2 ANQGSEA.